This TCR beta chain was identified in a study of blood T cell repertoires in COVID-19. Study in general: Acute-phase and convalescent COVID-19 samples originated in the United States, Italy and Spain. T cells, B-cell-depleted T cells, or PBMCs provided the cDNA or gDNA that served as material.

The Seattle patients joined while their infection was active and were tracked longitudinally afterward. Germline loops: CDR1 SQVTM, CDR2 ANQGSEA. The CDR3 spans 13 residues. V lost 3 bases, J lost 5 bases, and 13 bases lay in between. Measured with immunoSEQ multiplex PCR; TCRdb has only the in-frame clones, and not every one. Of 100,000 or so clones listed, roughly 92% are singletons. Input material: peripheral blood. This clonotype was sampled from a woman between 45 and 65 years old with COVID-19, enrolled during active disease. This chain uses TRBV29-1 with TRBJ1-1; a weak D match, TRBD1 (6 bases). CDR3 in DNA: TGCAGCGTTGAGCCAGGGGATGGGACTGAAGCTTTCTTT. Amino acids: CSVEPGDGTEAFF. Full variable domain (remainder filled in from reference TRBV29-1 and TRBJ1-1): SAVISQKPSRDICQRGTSLTIQCQVDSQVTMMFWYRQQPGQSLTLIATANQGSEATYESGFVIDKFPISRPNLTFSTLTVSNMSPEDSSIYLCSVEPGDGTEAFFGQGTRLTVV.